One TCR beta chain is described in this entry. Its antigen is not identified. This entry comes from a study of OX40 agonist ivuxolimab in advanced cancers. Overall study findings and caveats: Clonal expansion was seen in CD4+ and CD8+ blood T cells by week 6 at 0.1 to 3.0 mg/kg.

Germline assignment: CDR1 SGHNT and CDR2 YENEEA. V lost 5 bases, J lost 1 base, and 3 bases stayed unmatched. This CDR3 has 14 residues. Some clones are missing from TCRdb's copy, which holds only in-frame ones; the method was immunoSEQ multiplex PCR. The sample records some 77,000 clones, just over 85% being singletons. The V and J genes are TRBV11-3 and TRBJ2-3; TRBD1 matches 7 bases. The material sequenced was CD4+ or CD8+ T cells sorted from blood, taken in a trial of the OX40 agonist ivuxolimab. The TCR was taken from an adult with an advanced solid tumor such as melanoma, head and neck, liver or kidney cancer. For the CDR3, the DNA is TGTGCCAGCAGCCTGGGGACAGGCACAGATACGCAGTATTTT. Translating gives CASSLGTGTDTQYF.